The 13 T cell receptor beta chains given below trace back to one sample, sequenced in a study of cytomegalovirus exposure and HLA in healthy donors. PCR employed 60 Vbeta and 13 Jbeta primers. Repertoires were generated with immunoSEQ multiplex PCR, while TCRdb's copy carries only in-frame clones and drops some. The repertoire holds 200,000 to 250,000 clones, approximately 79% seen once, with roughly 1.6% in the top ten. The sequencing input was PBMCs. These receptors came from a man in his fifties or sixties in good health and CMV-seronegative.

The gene calls are TRBV29-1 and TRBJ2-1; 13 bases are shared with TRBD2. V was clipped by 1 base and J by 0 bases; unmatched bases: 0. CDR1 is SQVTM, CDR2 ANQGSEA, per germline. This CDR3 has 16 residues. CDR3 region: CSVEGTSGSSYNEQFF. DNA of the CDR3: TGCAGCGTTGAAGGGACTAGCGGGAGCTCCTACAATGAGCAGTTCTTC.

V usage is TRBV7-9 and J usage is TRBJ1-1, with 10 bases identical to TRBD1. V gave up 5 bases and J gave up 5 bases; unmatched junction bases: 5. Looked up from germline, CDR1 is SEHNR and CDR2 is FQNEAQ (reference sequence). The CDR3 is 14 residues long. CDR3 sequence reads: CASSHRGQGTEAFF. As DNA, the CDR3 is TGTGCCAGCAGCCACAGGGGACAGGGGACTGAAGCTTTCTTT.

This chain uses TRBV29-1 with TRBJ1-1; D is ambiguous. CDR1 is SQVTM and CDR2 is ANQGSEA in the germline V gene. There are 14 residues in the CDR3. V was shortened by 1 base and J by 11 bases, with 20 bases between the two germline ends. The CDR3 protein is CSVEAQSSWTGAFF. CDR3 DNA sequence: TGCAGCGTTGAAGCACAGTCTAGCTGGACTGGGGCTTTCTTT.

The gene calls are TRBV27 and TRBJ2-7, with 10 bases identical to TRBD1. The junction had 5 bases not matched to a gene; V was cut back by 6 bases and J by 3 bases. CDR3 length: 14 amino acids. Germline CDR1 MNHEY, CDR2 SMNVEV (reference sequence). The CDR3 sequence: CASRMTGGGYEQYF. DNA of the CDR3: TGTGCCAGCAGGATGACAGGGGGCGGCTACGAGCAGTACTTC.

The V gene is TRBV7-3, the J gene TRBJ2-3, with TRBD2 matching over 12 bases. J was trimmed by 2 bases and V by 4 bases; bases with no gene match: 7. CDR1 is SGHTA, CDR2 FQGTGA, per germline. This CDR3 region has 17 residues. The CDR3 here is CASSSLGLAGHTDTQYF. The CDR3 nucleotides are TGTGCCAGCAGCTCATTGGGACTAGCGGGCCACACAGATACGCAGTATTTT.

The V gene is TRBV19, the J gene TRBJ2-1; maybe TRBD1 (6 bases). V gave up 3 bases and J gave up 3 bases, with 15 bases separating them. Germline V gene lookup returns CDR1 LNHDA and CDR2 SQIVND (reference sequence). CDR3 length equals 16 residues. The CDR3 DNA follows: TGTGCCAGTAGTATCCTTACAGGGAAACTCTACAATGAGCAGTTCTTC. This gives the protein CASSILTGKLYNEQFF. The entire variable domain, with the rest obtained from reference TRBV19 and TRBJ2-1, is as follows: DGGITQSPKYLFRKEGQNVTLSCEQNLNHDAMYWYRQDPGQGLRLIYYSQIVNDFQKGDIAEGYSVSREKKESFPLTVTSAQKNPTAFYLCASSILTGKLYNEQFFGPGTRLTVL.

This chain's CDR3 is CAWRGLRGRANTGELFF. CDR3 coding DNA: TGTGCCTGGAGAGGGTTAAGGGGGAGAGCGAACACCGGGGAGCTGTTTTTT. The V and J genes are TRBV30 and TRBJ2-2; D is possibly TRBD1 (6 bases). The CDR3 extends over 17 amino acids. CDR1 and CDR2 (germline): GTSNPN, SVGIG (reference sequence). V was cut by 3 bases and J by 0 bases, with 17 bases left in between.

V usage is TRBV6-5 and J usage is TRBJ2-2; D perhaps matches TRBD1 (6 bases). This CDR3 contains 14 residues. CDR1 is MNHEY, CDR2 SVGAGI, per germline. The V and J ends lost 2 bases and 5 bases respectively, with 9 bases between them. The CDR3 protein is CASSYDQGTGELFF. The CDR3 DNA reads as TGTGCCAGCAGTTACGACCAGGGGACCGGGGAGCTGTTTTTT.

This chain connects TRBV6-6 to TRBJ2-1; no definite D call. This CDR3 comprises 12 residues. The V end lost 4 bases, the J end lost 9 bases, and 10 bases lay between the germline ends. CDR1 and CDR2 (germline): MNHNY, SVGAGI (reference sequence). The CDR3 DNA reads as TGTGCCAGCAGTTTAGAAGCGTTTGAGCAGTTCTTC. As protein: CASSLEAFEQFF.

V usage is TRBV28 and J usage is TRBJ1-6; D is perhaps TRBD1 (5 bases). Trimming stripped 8 bases from V and 10 bases from J, with 15 bases between. CDR3 length: 13 residues. CDR1 and CDR2 from the germline V gene are MDHEN and SYDVKM. CDR3 protein: CASRGDLGSPLHF. DNA for the CDR3: TGTGCCAGCCGCGGGGACCTGGGGTCACCCCTCCACTTT.

The chain's CDR3 is CASSAGVGGNIQYF. The DNA of the CDR3 is TGTGCCAGCAGCGCCGGGGTGGGGGGTAACATTCAGTACTTC. The V and J genes are TRBV11-3 and TRBJ2-4; the D gene is possibly TRBD2 (6 bases). V was trimmed by 5 bases and J by 7 bases, leaving 15 bases between them. CDR1 and CDR2 from the germline V gene are SGHNT and YENEEA. The CDR3 contains 14 residues. The entire variable domain, with the rest obtained from reference TRBV11-3 and TRBJ2-4, is as follows: EAGVVQSPRYKIIEKKQPVAFWCNPISGHNTLYWYLQNLGQGPELLIRYENEEAVDDSQLPKDRFSAERLKGVDSTLKIQPAELGDSAVYLCASSAGVGGNIQYFGAGTRLSVL.

This chain joins TRBV6-1 and TRBJ2-5; 10 bases map to TRBD2. The J call may be mistaken, given a closer DNA end match to TRBJ2-7. Germline V gene lookup returns CDR1 MNHNS and CDR2 SASEGT. The CDR3 loop spans 16 amino acids. The CDR3 reads CASSEPPGTSVYEQYF. The CDR3 region has the DNA TGTGCCAGCAGTGAACCTCCGGGGACTAGCGTTTACGAGCAGTACTTC.

V usage is TRBV5-1 and J usage is TRBJ2-7, with D perhaps matching TRBD2 (5 bases). Trimming took 0 bases from V and 5 from J, leaving 15 bases between them. The CDR3 is 15 residues long. CDR1 and CDR2 from the germline V gene are SGHRS and YFSETQ. As DNA, the CDR3 is TGCGCCAGCAGCTTGGCGGGCGGGCCCCCCAACGAGCAGTACTTC. It is translated as CASSLAGGPPNEQYF.